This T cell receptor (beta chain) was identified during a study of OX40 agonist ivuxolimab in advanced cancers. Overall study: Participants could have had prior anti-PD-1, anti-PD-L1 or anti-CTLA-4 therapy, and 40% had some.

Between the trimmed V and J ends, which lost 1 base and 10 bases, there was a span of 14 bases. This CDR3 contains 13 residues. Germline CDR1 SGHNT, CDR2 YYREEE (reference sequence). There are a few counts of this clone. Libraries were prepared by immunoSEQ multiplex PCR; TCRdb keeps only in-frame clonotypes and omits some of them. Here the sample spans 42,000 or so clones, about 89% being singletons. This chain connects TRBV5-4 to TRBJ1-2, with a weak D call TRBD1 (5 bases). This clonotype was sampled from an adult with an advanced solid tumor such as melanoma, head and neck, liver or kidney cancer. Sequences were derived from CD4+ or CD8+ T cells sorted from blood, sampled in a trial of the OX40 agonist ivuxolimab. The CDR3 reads CASSLIHGGDYTF. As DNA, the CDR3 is TGTGCCAGCAGCTTGATTCATGGGGGAGACTACACCTTC.